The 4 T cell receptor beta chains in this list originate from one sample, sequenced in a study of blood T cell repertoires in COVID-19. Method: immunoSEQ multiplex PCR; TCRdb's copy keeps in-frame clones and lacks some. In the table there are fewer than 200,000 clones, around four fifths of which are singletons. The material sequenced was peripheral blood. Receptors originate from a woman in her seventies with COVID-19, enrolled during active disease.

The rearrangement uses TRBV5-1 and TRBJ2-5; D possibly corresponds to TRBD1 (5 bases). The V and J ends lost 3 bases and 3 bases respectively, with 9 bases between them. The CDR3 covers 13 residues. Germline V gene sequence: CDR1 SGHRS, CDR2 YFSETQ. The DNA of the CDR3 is TGCGCCAGCAGCTCTGGGGCCGAAGAGACCCAGTACTTC. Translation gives CASSSGAEETQYF.

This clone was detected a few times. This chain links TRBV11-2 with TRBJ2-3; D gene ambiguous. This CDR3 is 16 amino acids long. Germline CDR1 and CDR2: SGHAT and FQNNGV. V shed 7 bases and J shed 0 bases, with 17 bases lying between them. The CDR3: CASTLFGGPSTDTQYF. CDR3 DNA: TGTGCCAGCACCCTCTTCGGCGGCCCAAGCACAGATACGCAGTATTTT.

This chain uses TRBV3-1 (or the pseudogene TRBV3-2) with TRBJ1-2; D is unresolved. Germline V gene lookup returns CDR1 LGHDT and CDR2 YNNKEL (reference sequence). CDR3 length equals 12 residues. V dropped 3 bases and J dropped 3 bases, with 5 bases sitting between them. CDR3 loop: CASSQSYYGYTF. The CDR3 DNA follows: TGTGCCAGCAGCCAGAGTTACTATGGCTACACCTTC.

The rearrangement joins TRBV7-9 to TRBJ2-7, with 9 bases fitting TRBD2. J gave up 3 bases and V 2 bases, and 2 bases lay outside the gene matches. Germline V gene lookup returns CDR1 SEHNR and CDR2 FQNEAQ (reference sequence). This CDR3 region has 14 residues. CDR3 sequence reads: CASSLSGGNYEQYF. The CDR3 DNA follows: TGTGCCAGCAGCTTAAGCGGGGGGAACTACGAGCAGTACTTC.